This T cell receptor beta chain was retrieved from a study of T cells in tumors after PD-1 blockade. Whole-study context: Patients had no prior checkpoint blockade, systemic immunosuppressants, or anti-cancer therapy within 4 weeks. Mean per blood sample: 95,000 to 130,000 templates (about 23,000-257,772), some 34,000 unique clonotypes. Either cemiplimab 350 mg every 2 weeks or pembrolizumab 200 mg every 3 weeks was given.

Using immunoSEQ multiplex PCR, the repertoire was profiled, and TCRdb retains in-frame clones only, with some absent. The profile covers some 48,000 clones, with about four fifths appearing a single time and approximately 15% taken by the ten largest. V was shortened by 2 bases and J by 6 bases, with 8 bases between the two germline ends. The CDR3 length is 13 residues. CDR1 and CDR2 from the germline V gene are MNHEY and SMNVEV (reference sequence). The sample in question was PBMCs, obtained before anti-PD-1 treatment. J is TRBJ1-5 and V is TRBV27; D is uncertain. This TCR was sampled from a human donor with basal cell carcinoma. CDR3 in amino acids: CASSLKGFQPQHF. In DNA form, the CDR3 reads TGTGCCAGCAGTTTAAAAGGGTTTCAGCCCCAGCATTTT.